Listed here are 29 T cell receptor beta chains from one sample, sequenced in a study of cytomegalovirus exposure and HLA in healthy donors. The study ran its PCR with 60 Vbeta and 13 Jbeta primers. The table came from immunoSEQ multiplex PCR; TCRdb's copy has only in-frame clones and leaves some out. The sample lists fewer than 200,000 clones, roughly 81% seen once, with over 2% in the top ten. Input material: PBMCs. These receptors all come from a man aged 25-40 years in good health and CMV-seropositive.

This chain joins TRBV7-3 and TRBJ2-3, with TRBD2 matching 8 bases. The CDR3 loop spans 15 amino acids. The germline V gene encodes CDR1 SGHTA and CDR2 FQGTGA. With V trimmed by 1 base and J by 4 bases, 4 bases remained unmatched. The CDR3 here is CASSLIAGGADTQYF. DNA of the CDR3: TGTGCCAGCAGCTTAATTGCCGGGGGGGCAGATACGCAGTATTTT.

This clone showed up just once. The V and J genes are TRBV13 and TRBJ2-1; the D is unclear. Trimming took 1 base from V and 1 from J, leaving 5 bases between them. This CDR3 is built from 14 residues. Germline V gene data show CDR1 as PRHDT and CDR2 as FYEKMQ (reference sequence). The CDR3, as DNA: TGTGCCAGCAGCTTAGCGGTGTCCTACAATGAGCAGTTCTTC. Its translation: CASSLAVSYNEQFF. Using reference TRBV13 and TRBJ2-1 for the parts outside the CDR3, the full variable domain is AAGVIQSPRHLIKEKRETATLKCYPIPRHDTVYWYQQGPGQDPQFLISFYEKMQSDKGSIPDRFSAQQFSDYHSELNMSSLELGDSALYFCASSLAVSYNEQFFGPGTRLTVL.

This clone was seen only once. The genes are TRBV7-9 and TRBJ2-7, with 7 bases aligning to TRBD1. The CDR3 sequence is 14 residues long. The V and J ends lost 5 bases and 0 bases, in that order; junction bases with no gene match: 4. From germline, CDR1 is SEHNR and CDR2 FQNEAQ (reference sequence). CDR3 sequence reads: CASSTGQSSYEQYV. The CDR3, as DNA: TGTGCCAGCAGCACGGGACAGAGCTCCTACGAGCAGTACGTC.

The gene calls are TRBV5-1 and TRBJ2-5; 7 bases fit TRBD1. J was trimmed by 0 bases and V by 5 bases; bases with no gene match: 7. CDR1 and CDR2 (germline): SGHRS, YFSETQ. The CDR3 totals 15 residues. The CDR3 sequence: CASSSTTGDQETQYF. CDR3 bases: TGCGCCAGCAGTTCCACAACAGGGGACCAAGAGACCCAGTACTTC.

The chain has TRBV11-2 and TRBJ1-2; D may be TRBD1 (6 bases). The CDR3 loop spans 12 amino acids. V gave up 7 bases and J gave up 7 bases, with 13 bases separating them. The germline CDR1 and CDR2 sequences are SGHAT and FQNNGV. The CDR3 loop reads CASKGGESGYTF. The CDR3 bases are TGTGCCAGCAAAGGGGGGGAGTCTGGCTACACCTTC.

CDR3 in amino acids: CASSLQGSSTDTQYF. The CDR3 DNA sequence: TGTGCCAGCAGTCTACAGGGGTCTAGCACAGATACGCAGTATTTT. V is TRBV28 and J is TRBJ2-3, with 7 nucleotides matching TRBD1. Germline loops: CDR1 MDHEN, CDR2 SYDVKM. The CDR3 runs to 15 residues. V trimming: 5 bases; J trimming: 0 bases; junction bases outside the gene matches: 5. Full variable domain (remainder filled in from reference TRBV28 and TRBJ2-3): DVKVTQSSRYLVKRTGEKVFLECVQDMDHENMFWYRQDPGLGLRLIYFSYDVKMKEKGDIPEGYSVSREKKERFSLILESASTNQTSMYLCASSLQGSSTDTQYFGPGTRLTVL.

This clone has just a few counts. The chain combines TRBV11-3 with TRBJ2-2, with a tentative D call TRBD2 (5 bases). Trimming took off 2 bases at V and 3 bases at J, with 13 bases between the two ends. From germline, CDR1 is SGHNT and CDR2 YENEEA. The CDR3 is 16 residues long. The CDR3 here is CASSLTSYRDTGELFF. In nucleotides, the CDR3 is TGTGCCAGCAGCTTAACTAGTTATAGGGACACCGGGGAGCTGTTTTTT.

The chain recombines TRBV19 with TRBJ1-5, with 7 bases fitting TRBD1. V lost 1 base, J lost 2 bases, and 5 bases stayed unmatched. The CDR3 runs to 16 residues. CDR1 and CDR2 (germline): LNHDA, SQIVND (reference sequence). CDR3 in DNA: TGTGCCAGTAGTATAGGACAGGGTTTGGGCAATCAGCCCCAGCATTTT. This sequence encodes CASSIGQGLGNQPQHF.

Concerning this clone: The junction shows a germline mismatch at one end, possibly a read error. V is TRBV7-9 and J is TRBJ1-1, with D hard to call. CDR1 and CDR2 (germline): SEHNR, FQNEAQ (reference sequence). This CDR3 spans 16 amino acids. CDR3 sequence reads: CSSSLSSSKMNTEAFF. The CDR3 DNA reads TGTTCCAGCAGCTTATCGAGTTCAAAGATGAACACTGAAGCTTTCTTT. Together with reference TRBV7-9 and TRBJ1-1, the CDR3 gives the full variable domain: DTGVSQNPRHKITKRGQNVTFRCDPISEHNRLYWYRQTLGQGPEFLTYFQNEAQLEKSRLLSDRFSAERPKGSFSTLEIQRTEQGDSAMYLCSSSLSSSKMNTEAFFGQGTRLTVV.

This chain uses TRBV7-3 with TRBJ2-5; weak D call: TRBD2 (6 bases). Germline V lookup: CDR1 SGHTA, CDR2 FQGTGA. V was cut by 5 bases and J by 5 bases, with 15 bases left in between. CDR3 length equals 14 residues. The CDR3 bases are TGTGCCAGCAGCGCAATCGGAGGGCCGGAGACCCAGTACTTC. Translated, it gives CASSAIGGPETQYF.

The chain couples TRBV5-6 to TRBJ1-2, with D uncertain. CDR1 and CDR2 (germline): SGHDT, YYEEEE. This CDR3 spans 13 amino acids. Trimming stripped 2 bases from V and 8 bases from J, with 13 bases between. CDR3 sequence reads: CASSLIASGGYTF. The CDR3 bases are TGTGCCAGCAGCTTAATAGCAAGCGGCGGCTACACCTTC.

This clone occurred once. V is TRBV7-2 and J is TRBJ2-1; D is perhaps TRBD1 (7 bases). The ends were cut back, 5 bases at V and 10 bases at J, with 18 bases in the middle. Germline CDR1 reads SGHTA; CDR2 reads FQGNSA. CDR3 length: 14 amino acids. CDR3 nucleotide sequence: TGTGCCAGCAGCCGAAGACAGGGTGGAGGGGAGCAGTTCTTC. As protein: CASSRRQGGGEQFF.

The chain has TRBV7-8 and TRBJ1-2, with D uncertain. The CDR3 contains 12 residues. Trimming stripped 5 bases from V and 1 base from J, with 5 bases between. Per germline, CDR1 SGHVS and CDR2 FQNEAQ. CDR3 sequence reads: CASSLRNYGYTF. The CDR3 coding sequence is TGTGCCAGCAGCCTTCGTAACTATGGCTACACCTTC.

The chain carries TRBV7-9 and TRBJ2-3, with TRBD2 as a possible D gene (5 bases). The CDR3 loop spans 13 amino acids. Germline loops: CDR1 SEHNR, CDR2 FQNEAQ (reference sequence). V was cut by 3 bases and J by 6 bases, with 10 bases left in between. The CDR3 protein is CASSFPGSDTQYF. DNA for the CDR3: TGTGCCAGCAGCTTCCCGGGGAGCGATACGCAGTATTTT.

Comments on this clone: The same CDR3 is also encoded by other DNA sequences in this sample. This CDR3 reads CASSFANTGELFF. The CDR3 nucleotides read TGTGCCAGCAGTTTCGCGAACACCGGGGAGCTGTTTTTT. This chain connects TRBV28 to TRBJ2-2; D not resolved. V shed 3 bases and J shed 0 bases, with 2 bases lying between them. Germline CDR1 reads MDHEN; CDR2 reads SYDVKM. This CDR3 comprises 13 residues.

The CDR3 sequence: CASSTGGGSSYEQYF. CDR3 sequence (DNA): TGCGCCAGCAGCACTGGTGGCGGGAGTTCTTACGAGCAGTACTTC. The chain carries TRBV4-3 and TRBJ2-7; 7 nucleotides match TRBD2. The CDR3 is 15 residues long. Unmatched junction bases numbered 11, after V lost 5 bases and J lost 4 bases. Germline V gives CDR1 LGHNA, CDR2 YSLEER.

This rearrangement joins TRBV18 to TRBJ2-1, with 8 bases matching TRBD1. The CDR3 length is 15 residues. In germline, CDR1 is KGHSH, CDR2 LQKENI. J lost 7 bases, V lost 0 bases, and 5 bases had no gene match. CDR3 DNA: TGTGCCAGCTCACCACCGGCAGGGGGCCGGAATGAGCAGTTCTTC. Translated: CASSPPAGGRNEQFF.

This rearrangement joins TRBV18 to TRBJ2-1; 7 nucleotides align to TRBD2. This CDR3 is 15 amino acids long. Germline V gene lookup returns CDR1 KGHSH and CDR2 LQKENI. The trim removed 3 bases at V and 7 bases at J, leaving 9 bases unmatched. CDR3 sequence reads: CASSPFREARNEQFF. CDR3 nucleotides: TGTGCCAGCTCACCCTTCCGGGAGGCGCGGAATGAGCAGTTCTTC.

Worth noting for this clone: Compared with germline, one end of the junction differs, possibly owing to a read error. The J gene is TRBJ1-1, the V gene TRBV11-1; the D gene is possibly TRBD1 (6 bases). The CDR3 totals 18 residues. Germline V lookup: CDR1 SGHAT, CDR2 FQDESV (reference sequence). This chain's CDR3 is CASSPSRAGAGQNSEAFF. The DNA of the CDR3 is TGTGCCAGCAGCCCCTCCAGGGCGGGGGCTGGCCAGAACTCTGAAGCTTTCTTT.

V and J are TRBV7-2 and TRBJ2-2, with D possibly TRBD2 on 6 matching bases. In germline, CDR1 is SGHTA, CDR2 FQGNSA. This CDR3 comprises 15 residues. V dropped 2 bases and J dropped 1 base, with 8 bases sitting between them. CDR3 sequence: CASSLTSWNTGELFF. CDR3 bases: TGTGCCAGCAGCTTAACTAGCTGGAACACCGGGGAGCTGTTTTTT.

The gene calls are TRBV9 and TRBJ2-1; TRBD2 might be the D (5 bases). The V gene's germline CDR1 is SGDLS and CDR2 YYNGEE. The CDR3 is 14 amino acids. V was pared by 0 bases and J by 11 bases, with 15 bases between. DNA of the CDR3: TGTGCCAGCAGCGTAGTATCCGGGGAGCGGCAGCAGTTCTTC. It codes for CASSVVSGERQQFF. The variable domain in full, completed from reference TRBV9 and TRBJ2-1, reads DSGVTQTPKHLITATGQRVTLRCSPRSGDLSVYWYQQSLDQGLQFLIQYYNGEERAKGNILERFSAQQFPDLHSELNLSSLELGDSALYFCASSVVSGERQQFFGPGTRLTVL.

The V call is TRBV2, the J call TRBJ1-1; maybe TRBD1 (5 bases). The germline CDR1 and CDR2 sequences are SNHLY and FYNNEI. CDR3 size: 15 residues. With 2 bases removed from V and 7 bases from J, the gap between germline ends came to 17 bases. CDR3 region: CASSERGGGIGEAFF. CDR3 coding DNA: TGTGCCAGCAGTGAAAGGGGCGGAGGGATTGGTGAAGCTTTCTTT.

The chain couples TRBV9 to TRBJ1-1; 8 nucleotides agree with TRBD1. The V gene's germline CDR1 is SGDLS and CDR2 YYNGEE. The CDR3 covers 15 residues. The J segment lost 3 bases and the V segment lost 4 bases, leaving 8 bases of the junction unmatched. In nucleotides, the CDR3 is TGTGCCAGCAGCTCCGGGACAGGCGACTACACTGAAGCTTTCTTT. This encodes CASSSGTGDYTEAFF.

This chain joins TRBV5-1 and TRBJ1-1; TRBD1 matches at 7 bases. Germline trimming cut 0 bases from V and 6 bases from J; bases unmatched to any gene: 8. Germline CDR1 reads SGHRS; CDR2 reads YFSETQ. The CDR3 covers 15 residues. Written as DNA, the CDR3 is TGCGCCAGCAGCTTGGAGAGACAGGGAGGCTCTGAAGCTTTCTTT. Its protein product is CASSLERQGGSEAFF.

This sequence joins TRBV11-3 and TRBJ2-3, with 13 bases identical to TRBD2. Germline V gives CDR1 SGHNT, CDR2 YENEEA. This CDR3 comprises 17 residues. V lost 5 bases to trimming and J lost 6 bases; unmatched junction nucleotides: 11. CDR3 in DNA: TGTGCCAGCAGCCCGAACCGACTAGCGGGAGGTCTTGATACGCAGTATTTT. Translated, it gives CASSPNRLAGGLDTQYF. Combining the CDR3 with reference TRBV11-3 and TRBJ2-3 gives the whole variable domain EAGVVQSPRYKIIEKKQPVAFWCNPISGHNTLYWYLQNLGQGPELLIRYENEEAVDDSQLPKDRFSAERLKGVDSTLKIQPAELGDSAVYLCASSPNRLAGGLDTQYFGPGTRLTVL.

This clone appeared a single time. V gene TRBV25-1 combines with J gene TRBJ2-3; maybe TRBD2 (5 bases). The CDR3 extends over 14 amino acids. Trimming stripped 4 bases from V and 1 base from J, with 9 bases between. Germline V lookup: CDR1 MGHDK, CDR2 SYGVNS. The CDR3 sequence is CASSVARGTDTQYF. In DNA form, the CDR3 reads TGTGCCAGCAGTGTTGCGCGGGGCACAGATACGCAGTATTTT.

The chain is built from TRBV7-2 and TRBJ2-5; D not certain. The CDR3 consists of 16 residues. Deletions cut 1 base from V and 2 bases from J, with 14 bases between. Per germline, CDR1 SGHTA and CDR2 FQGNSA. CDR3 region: CASSLGVVRRQETQYF. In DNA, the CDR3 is TGTGCCAGCAGCTTAGGCGTTGTGCGAAGACAAGAGACCCAGTACTTC.

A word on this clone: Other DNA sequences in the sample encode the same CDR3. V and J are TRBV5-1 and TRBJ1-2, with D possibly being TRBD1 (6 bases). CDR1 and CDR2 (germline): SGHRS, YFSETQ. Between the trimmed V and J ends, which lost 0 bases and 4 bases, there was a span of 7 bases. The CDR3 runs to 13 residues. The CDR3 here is CASSLGGGYGYTF. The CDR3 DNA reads TGCGCCAGCAGCTTGGGAGGGGGCTATGGCTACACCTTC.

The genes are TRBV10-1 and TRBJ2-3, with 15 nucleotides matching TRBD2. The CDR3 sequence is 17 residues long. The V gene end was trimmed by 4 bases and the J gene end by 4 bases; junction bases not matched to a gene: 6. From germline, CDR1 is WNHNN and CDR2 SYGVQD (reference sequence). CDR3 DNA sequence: TGCGCCAGCAGTGCCGGGACTAGCGGGAGGACCTCAGATACGCAGTATTTT. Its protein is CASSAGTSGRTSDTQYF.